This TCR beta chain was captured in a study of cytomegalovirus exposure and HLA in healthy donors. Findings and caveats of the study: CMV serostatus was the sole immune exposure data available. The authors later found most CMV-associated TCR beta chains appeared HLA-restricted. In the analysis, some V segments, TRBV6-2 and TRBV6-3 included, were excluded as indistinguishable.

As to this clone: Antigen unknown.

This CDR3 has 16 amino acids. Germline CDR1 reads WNHNN; CDR2 reads SYGVQD (reference sequence). V lost 2 bases and J lost 4; bases outside the gene matches: 3. The PCR used 60 Vbeta and 13 Jbeta primers. Libraries were prepared by immunoSEQ multiplex PCR; TCRdb keeps only in-frame clonotypes and omits some of them. This sample yields about 170,000 clones, of which more than 80% are seen a single time; about 4.9% belongs to the top ten. The sequenced material came from PBMCs. The gene calls are TRBV10-1 and TRBJ2-5, with 14 nucleotides matching TRBD2. The sequence derives from a man aged 18 to 29 in good health and CMV-seronegative. The DNA of the CDR3 is TGCGCCAGCAGTGAGGGGACTAGCGGGGGAGGAGAGACCCAGTACTTC. Its translation: CASSEGTSGGGETQYF.